The rows below give T cell receptor beta chains drawn from one sample of a study of blood T cells in healthy people across ages. TCRdb passed the 5' RACE reads through MiXCR, listing each CDR3 protein once. Of 1,800,000 or so distinct CDR3 sequences in the sample, approximately 40% are singletons; the top ten hold 23%. Sequenced sample: blood. These receptors came from a human donor in good health. Each CDR3 is given with its conserved first and last residue. Fields, in order: clone size, V gene, J gene, D gene, CDR3 protein, CDR3 DNA. D genes are given only for firm matches. The size of a clone is reported for some rows only, either as once, few or many, or as a class for expanded clones.

NA	TRBV6-1	TRBJ2-1	NA	CASSPEGYSSYNEQFF	TGTGCCAGCAGCCCCGAGGGGTACAGCTCCTACAATGAGCAGTTCTTC
NA	TRBV28	TRBJ2-7	NA	CASSPHRDTNYEQYF	TGTGCCAGCAGTCCCCACCGGGACACCAACTACGAGCAGTACTTC
NA	TRBV30	TRBJ1-1	TRBD1	CAWSRGNLATEAFF	TGTGCCTGGAGCAGGGGGAACTTAGCCACTGAAGCTTTCTTT
NA	TRBV11-3	TRBJ2-2	NA	CASSLPRGLTGELFF	TGTGCCAGCAGCCTTCCCAGAGGGCTTACCGGGGAGCTGTTTTTT
few	TRBV7-9	TRBJ2-5	TRBD2	CASSAGLAGRQETQYF	TGTGCCAGCAGCGCCGGACTAGCGGGGCGACAAGAGACCCAGTACTTC
few	TRBV7-3	TRBJ1-1	NA	CASGGHANTEAFF	TGTGCCAGCGGGGGACACGCGAACACTGAAGCTTTCTTT
NA	TRBV20-1	TRBJ2-3	NA	CSARDMRGTDTQYF	TGCAGTGCTAGAGATATGAGGGGGACAGATACGCAGTATTTT
NA	TRBV7-2	TRBJ2-5	NA	CASSSSRGGHGQYF	TGTGCCAGCAGCTCCTCGCGCGGGGGCCACGGGCAGTACTTC
NA	TRBV7-8	TRBJ2-7	NA	CASSGSLRGWGFSSYEQYF	TGTGCCAGCAGCGGATCCCTCAGGGGTTGGGGCTTTTCCTCCTACGAGCAGTACTTC
NA	TRBV4-1	TRBJ2-5	TRBD2	CASSLGGGTTYETQYF	TGCGCCAGCAGCCTTGGCGGGGGAACTACCTACGAGACCCAGTACTTC
few	TRBV10-3	TRBJ1-5	NA	CAISGRGYQPQHF	TGTGCCATCAGTGGAAGGGGGTACCAGCCCCAGCATTTT
NA	TRBV7-9	TRBJ2-3	NA	CASSQATYTDTQYF	TGTGCCAGCAGCCAGGCGACCTACACAGATACGCAGTATTTT
NA	TRBV10-3	TRBJ2-3	NA	CAISDGPDTQYF	TGTGCCATCAGTGACGGGCCAGATACGCAGTATTTT
NA	TRBV14	TRBJ2-1	TRBD2	CASSRDLGLARLEQFF	TGTGCCAGCAGTCGAGATTTGGGACTAGCGCGTTTGGAGCAGTTCTTC
NA	TRBV28	TRBJ1-2	NA	CASSLHAGDLRGYTF	TGTGCCAGCAGTTTACACGCAGGGGATTTAAGGGGCTACACCTTC
NA	TRBV27	TRBJ1-1	TRBD1	CASSLSKGANTEAFF	TGTGCCAGCAGTTTATCGAAGGGGGCAAACACTGAAGCTTTCTTT
NA	TRBV6-2/TRBV6-3	TRBJ1-5	NA	CASSYSALRASPHQPQHF	TGTGCCAGCAGTTACTCCGCTCTCAGAGCTTCCCCCCATCAGCCCCAGCATTTT
NA	TRBV14	TRBJ2-3	TRBD1	CASSQLQGNTDTQYF	TGTGCCAGCAGCCAACTACAGGGGAACACAGATACGCAGTATTTT
many	TRBV20-1	TRBJ1-2	NA	CSANTWAGANYGYTF	TGCAGTGCTAATACCTGGGCAGGGGCTAACTATGGCTACACCTTC
many	TRBV7-6	TRBJ1-1	TRBD1	CASSRPRTGRLNTEAFF	TGTGCCAGCAGCCGACCTAGGACAGGGAGACTGAACACTGAAGCTTTCTTT
many	TRBV10-2	TRBJ2-7	TRBD2	CASRPRGGRRYETSTYEQYF	TGCGCCAGCAGACCCCGGGGGGGGCGCCGGTATGAGACTTCCACCTACGAGCAGTACTTC
few	TRBV9	TRBJ1-2	NA	CASSVDRRGEVYGYTF	TGTGCCAGCAGCGTAGATCGAAGGGGAGAAGTCTATGGCTACACCTTC
few	TRBV10-3	TRBJ2-6	NA	CAAKGGAGGGSGANVLTF	TGTGCCGCCAAGGGCGGGGCAGGGGGTGGTTCTGGGGCCAACGTCCTGACTTTC
few	TRBV12-3/TRBV12-4	TRBJ2-1	NA	CASSFLGLSNEQFF	TGTGCCAGCAGTTTTTTAGGCCTGAGCAATGAGCAGTTCTTC
few	TRBV6-5	TRBJ2-1	NA	CASSRPPGAEQFF	TGTGCCAGCAGCAGACCTCCCGGGGCTGAGCAGTTCTTC
few	TRBV4-1	TRBJ2-1	NA	CASSPPLTAASYNEQFF	TGCGCCAGCAGCCCCCCACTCACGGCTGCCTCCTACAATGAGCAGTTCTTC
few	TRBV4-2	TRBJ1-2	TRBD1	CASSLQGAPNYGYTF	TGTGCCAGCAGCCTACAGGGGGCGCCTAACTATGGCTACACCTTC
few	TRBV3-1	TRBJ1-5	NA	CASSRGQGLQPQHF	TGTGCCAGCAGCCGGGGGCAGGGGCTGCAGCCCCAGCATTTT
few	TRBV6-6	TRBJ2-6	NA	CASRGPYPGANVLTF	TGTGCCAGCAGGGGGCCGTACCCTGGGGCCAACGTCCTGACTTTC
NA	TRBV7-2	TRBJ2-7	NA	CASSPWGTAYEQYF	TGTGCCAGCAGCCCGTGGGGCACTGCCTACGAGCAGTACTTC
few	TRBV7-9	TRBJ2-7	NA	CASSLESGGEQYF	TGTGCCAGCAGCTTAGAGTCTGGGGGCGAGCAGTACTTC
NA	TRBV14	TRBJ1-2	NA	CASSQEMEQVRGYTF	TGTGCCAGCAGCCAAGAGATGGAACAGGTCCGAGGCTACACCTTC
NA	TRBV3-1	TRBJ2-6	NA	CASSPSLSGGANVLTF	TGTGCCAGCAGCCCCAGCCTAAGCGGAGGGGCCAACGTCCTGACTTTC
NA	TRBV6-5	TRBJ2-5	NA	CASSYSRGTLTYERYF	TGTGCCAGCAGTTACTCGAGGGGGACACTGACATACGAGCGGTACTTC
once	TRBV29-1	TRBJ1-2	NA	CSVERAGGNYGYTF	TGCAGCGTTGAAAGGGCAGGAGGGAACTATGGCTACACCTTC
NA	TRBV24-1	TRBJ2-1	TRBD1	CATSDGDRRSYNEQFF	TGTGCCACCAGTGATGGGGACAGACGCTCCTACAATGAGCAGTTCTTC